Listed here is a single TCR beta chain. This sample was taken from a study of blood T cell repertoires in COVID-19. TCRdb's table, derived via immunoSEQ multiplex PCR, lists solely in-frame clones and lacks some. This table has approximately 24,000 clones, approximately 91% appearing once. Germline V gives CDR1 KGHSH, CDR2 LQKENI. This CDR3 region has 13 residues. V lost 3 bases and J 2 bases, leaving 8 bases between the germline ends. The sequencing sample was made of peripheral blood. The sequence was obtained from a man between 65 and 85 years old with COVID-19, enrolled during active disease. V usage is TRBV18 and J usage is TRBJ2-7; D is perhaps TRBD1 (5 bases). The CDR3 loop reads CASSPRQTYEQYF. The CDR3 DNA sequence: TGTGCCAGCTCACCTAGACAGACCTACGAGCAGTACTTC. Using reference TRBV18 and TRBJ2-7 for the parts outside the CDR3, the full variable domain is NAGVMQNPRHLVRRRGQEARLRCSPMKGHSHVYWYRQLPEEGLKFMVYLQKENIIDESGMPKERFSAEFPKEGPSILRIQQVVRGDSAAYFCASSPRQTYEQYFGPGTRLTVT.